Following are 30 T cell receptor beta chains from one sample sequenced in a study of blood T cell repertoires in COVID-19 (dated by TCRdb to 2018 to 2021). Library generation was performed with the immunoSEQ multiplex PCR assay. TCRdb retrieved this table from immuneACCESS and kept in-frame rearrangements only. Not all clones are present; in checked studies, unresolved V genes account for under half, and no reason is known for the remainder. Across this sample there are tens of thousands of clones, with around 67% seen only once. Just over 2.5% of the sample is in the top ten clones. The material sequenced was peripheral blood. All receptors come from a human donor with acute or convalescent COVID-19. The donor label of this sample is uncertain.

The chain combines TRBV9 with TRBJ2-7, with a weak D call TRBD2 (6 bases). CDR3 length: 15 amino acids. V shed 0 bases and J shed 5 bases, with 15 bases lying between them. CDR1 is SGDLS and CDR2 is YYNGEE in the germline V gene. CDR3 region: CASSVAVIADHEQYF. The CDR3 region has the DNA TGTGCCAGCAGCGTAGCTGTCATAGCGGACCACGAGCAGTACTTC.

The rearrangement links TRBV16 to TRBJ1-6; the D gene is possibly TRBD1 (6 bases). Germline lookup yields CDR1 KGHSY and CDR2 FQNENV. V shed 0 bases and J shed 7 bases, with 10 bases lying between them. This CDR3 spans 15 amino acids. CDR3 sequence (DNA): TGTGCCAGCAGCCAATCGTGGCAGGGGAATTCACCCCTCCACTTT. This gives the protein CASSQSWQGNSPLHF.

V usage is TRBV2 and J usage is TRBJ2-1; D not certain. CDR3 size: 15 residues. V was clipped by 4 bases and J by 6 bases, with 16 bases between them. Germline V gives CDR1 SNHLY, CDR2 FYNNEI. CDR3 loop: CASSVVRVVPNEQFF. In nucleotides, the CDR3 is TGTGCCAGCAGTGTGGTCCGCGTGGTCCCCAATGAGCAGTTCTTC.

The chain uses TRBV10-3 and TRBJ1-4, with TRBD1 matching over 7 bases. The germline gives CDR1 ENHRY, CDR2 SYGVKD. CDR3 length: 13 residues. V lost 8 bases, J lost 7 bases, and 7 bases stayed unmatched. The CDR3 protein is CAIFDRVREKLFF. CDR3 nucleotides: TGTGCCATCTTTGACAGGGTACGTGAAAAACTGTTTTTT.

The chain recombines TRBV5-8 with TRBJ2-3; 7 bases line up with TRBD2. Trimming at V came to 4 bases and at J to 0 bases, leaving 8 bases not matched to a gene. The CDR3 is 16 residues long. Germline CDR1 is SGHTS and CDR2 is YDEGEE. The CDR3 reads CASSPRDYSSTDTQYF. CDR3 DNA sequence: TGTGCCAGCAGCCCACGGGACTACTCTAGCACAGATACGCAGTATTTT.

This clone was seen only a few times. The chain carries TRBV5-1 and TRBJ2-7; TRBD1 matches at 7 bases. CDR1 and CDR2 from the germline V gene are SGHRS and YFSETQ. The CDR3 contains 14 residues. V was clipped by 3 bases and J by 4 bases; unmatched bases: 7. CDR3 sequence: CASSSAGTEYEQYF. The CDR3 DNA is TGCGCCAGCAGCTCCGCCGGGACAGAGTACGAGCAGTACTTC.

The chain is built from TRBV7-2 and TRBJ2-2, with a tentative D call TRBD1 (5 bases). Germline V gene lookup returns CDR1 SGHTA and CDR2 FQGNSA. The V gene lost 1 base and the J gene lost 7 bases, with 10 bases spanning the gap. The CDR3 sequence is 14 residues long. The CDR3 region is CASSLGTSGGELFF. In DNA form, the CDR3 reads TGTGCCAGCAGCTTAGGGACATCAGGCGGGGAGCTGTTTTTT.

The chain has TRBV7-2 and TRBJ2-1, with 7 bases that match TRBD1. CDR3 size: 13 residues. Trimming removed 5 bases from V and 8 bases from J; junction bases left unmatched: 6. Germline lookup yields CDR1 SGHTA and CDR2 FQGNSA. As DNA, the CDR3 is TGTGCCAGCAGCCCCTGGACAGGTGATGAGCAGTTCTTC. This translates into CASSPWTGDEQFF.

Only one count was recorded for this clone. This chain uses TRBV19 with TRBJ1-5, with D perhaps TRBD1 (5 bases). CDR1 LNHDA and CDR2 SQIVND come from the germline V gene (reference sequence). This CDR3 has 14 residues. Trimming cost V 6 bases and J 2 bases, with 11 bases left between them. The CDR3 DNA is TGTGCCAGTAGCCATGGGGGGGGCAATCAGCCCCAGCATTTT. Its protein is CASSHGGGNQPQHF.

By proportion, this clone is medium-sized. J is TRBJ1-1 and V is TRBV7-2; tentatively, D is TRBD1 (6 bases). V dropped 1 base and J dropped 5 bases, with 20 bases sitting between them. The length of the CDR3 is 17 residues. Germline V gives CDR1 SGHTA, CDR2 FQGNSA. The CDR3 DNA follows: TGTGCCAGCAGCTTAGGGACAGCCTCACCTTCCGGGACTGAAGCTTTCTTT. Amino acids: CASSLGTASPSGTEAFF. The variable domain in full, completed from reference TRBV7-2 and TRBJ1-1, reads GAGVSQSPSNKVTEKGKDVELRCDPISGHTALYWYRQSLGQGLEFLIYFQGNSAPDKSGLPSDRFSAERTGGSVSTLTIQRTQQEDSAVYLCASSLGTASPSGTEAFFGQGTRLTVV.

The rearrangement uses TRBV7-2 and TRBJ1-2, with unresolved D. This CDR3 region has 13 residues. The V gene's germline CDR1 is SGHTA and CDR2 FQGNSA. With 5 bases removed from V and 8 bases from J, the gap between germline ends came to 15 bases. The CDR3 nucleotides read TGTGCCAGCAGCGGGCCCCCTCACTGGGGCTACACCTTC. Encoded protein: CASSGPPHWGYTF. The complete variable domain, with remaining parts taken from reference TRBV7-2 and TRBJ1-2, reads GAGVSQSPSNKVTEKGKDVELRCDPISGHTALYWYRQSLGQGLEFLIYFQGNSAPDKSGLPSDRFSAERTGGSVSTLTIQRTQQEDSAVYLCASSGPPHWGYTFGSGTRLTVV.

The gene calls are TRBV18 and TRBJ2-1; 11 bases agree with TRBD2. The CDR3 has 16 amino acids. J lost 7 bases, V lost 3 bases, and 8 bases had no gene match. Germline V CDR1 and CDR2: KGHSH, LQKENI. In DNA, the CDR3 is TGTGCCAGCTCACCTGTTAGCGGGGGGGATTGGAATGAGCAGTTCTTC. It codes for CASSPVSGGDWNEQFF.

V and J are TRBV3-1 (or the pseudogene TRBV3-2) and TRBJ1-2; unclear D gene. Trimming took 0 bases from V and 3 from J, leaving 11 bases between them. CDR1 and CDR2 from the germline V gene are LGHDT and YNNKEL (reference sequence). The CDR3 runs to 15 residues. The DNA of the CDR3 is TGTGCCAGCAGCCAAGATACTGGTAGTTACTATGGCTACACCTTC. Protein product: CASSQDTGSYYGYTF.

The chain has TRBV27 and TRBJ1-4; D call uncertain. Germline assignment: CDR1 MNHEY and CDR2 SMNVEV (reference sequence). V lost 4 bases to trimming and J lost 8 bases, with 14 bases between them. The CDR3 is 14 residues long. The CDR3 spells CASSYQRAGEKLFF. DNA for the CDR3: TGTGCCAGCAGTTACCAACGGGCGGGGGAAAAACTGTTTTTT.

CDR3 loop: CSAPTAFTQYF. As DNA, the CDR3 is TGCAGTGCCCCAACAGCATTTACGCAGTATTTT. This chain joins TRBV20-1 and TRBJ2-3; no clear D gene. The CDR3 has 11 residues. The V and J ends lost 6 bases and 8 bases respectively, with 12 bases between them. CDR1 is DFQATT and CDR2 is SNEGSKA in the germline V gene (reference sequence).

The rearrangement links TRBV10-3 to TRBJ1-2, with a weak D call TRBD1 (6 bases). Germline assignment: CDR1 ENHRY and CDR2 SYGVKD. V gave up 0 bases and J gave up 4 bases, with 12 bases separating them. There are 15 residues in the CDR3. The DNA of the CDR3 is TGTGCCATCAGTGAGTCGGTAGGGACACCCTATGGCTACACCTTC. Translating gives CAISESVGTPYGYTF.

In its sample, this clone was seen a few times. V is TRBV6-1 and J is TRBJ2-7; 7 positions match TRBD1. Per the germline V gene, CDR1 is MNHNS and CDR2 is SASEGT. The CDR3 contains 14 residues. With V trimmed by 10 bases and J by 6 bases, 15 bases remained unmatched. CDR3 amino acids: CATLQRQGPVEQYF. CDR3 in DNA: TGTGCCACCCTCCAACGACAGGGACCCGTCGAGCAGTACTTC.

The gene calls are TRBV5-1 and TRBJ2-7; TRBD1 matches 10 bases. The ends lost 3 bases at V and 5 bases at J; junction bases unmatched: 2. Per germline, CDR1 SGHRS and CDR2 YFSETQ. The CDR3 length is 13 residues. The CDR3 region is CASSWGQGNEQYF. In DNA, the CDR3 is TGCGCCAGCAGCTGGGGACAGGGGAACGAGCAGTACTTC.

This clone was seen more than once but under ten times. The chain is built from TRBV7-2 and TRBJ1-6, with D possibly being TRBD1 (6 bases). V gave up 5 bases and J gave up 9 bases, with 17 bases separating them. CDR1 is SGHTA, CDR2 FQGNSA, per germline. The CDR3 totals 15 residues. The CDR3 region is CASSEDGTRGSPLHF. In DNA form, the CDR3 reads TGTGCCAGCAGCGAGGACGGGACAAGAGGTTCACCCCTCCACTTT.

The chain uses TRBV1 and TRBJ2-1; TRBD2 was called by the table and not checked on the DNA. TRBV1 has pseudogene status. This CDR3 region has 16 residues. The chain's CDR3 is CTSSQEISGMGNEQFF. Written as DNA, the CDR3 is TGCACCAGCAGCCAAGAGATTAGCGGAATGGGCAATGAGCAGTTCTTC.

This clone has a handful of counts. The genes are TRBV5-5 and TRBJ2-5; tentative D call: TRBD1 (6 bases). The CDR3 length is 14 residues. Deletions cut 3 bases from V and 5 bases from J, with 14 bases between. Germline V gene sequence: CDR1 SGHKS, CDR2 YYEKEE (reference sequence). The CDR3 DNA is TGTGCCAGCAGCTGGGGGCGGCTGGGTGAGACCCAGTACTTC. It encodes CASSWGRLGETQYF.

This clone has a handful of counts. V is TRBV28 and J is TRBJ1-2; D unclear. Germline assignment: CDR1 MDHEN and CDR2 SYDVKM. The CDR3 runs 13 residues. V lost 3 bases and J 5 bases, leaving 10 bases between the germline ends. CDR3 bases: TGTGCCAGCAGTTTTAGATCTTCTTATGGCTACACCTTC. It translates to CASSFRSSYGYTF.

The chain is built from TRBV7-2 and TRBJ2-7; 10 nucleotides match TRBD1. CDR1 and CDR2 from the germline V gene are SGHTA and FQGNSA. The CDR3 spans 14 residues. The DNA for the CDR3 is TGTGCGACCACTCGGGACAGGGGTCCCTACGAGCAGTACTTC. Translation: CATTRDRGPYEQYF.

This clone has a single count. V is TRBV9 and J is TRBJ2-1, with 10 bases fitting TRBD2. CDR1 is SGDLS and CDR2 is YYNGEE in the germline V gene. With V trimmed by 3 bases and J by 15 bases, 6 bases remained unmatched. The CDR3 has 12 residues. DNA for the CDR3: TGTGCCAGCAGCGGACTAGCGGGCAGGCCGTTCTTC. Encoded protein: CASSGLAGRPFF. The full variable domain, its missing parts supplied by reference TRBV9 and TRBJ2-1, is DSGVTQTPKHLITATGQRVTLRCSPRSGDLSVYWYQQSLDQGLQFLIQYYNGEERAKGNILERFSAQQFPDLHSELNLSSLELGDSALYFCASSGLAGRPFFGPGTRLTVL.

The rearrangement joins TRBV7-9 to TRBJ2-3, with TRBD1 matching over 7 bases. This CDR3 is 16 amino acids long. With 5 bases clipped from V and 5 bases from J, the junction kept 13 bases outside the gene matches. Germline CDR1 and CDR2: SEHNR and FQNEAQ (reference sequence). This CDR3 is CASSPLRGTFGDTQYF. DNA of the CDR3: TGTGCCAGCAGCCCCCTCAGGGGGACCTTTGGAGATACGCAGTATTTT.

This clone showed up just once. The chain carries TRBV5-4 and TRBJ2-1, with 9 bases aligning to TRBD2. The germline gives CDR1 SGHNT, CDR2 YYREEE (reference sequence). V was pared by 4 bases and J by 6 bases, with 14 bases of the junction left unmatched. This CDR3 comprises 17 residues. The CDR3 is CASSPLIAGAFSNEQFF. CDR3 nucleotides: TGTGCCAGCAGCCCCCTAATAGCGGGAGCGTTCTCCAATGAGCAGTTCTTC.

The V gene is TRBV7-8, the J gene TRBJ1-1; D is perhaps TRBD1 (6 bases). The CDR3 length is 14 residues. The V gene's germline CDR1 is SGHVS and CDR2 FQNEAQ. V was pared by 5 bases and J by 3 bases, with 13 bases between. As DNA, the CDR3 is TGTGCCAGCAGCGGGCGCGAGGGGGACACTGAAGCTTTCTTT. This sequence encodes CASSGREGDTEAFF.

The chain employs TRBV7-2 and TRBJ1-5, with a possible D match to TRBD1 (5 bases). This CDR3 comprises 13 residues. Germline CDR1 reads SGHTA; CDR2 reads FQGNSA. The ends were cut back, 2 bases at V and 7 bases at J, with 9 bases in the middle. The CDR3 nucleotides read TGTGCCAGCAGCTTACTCCAGGGACAGCCCCAGCATTTT. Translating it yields CASSLLQGQPQHF.

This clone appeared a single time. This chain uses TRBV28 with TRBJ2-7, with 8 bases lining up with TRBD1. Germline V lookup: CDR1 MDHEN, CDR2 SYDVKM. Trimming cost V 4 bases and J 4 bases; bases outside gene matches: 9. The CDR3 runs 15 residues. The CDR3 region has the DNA TGTGCCAGCAGTTCCCCTCCGACAGGGGATTACGAGCAGTACTTC. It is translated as CASSSPPTGDYEQYF.

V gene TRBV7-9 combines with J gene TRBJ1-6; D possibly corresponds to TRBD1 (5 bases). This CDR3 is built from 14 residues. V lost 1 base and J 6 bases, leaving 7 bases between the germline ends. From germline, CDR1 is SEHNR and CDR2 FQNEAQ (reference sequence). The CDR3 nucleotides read TGTGCCAGCAGCTTAGGACAGCTTAATTCACCCCTCCACTTT. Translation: CASSLGQLNSPLHF.